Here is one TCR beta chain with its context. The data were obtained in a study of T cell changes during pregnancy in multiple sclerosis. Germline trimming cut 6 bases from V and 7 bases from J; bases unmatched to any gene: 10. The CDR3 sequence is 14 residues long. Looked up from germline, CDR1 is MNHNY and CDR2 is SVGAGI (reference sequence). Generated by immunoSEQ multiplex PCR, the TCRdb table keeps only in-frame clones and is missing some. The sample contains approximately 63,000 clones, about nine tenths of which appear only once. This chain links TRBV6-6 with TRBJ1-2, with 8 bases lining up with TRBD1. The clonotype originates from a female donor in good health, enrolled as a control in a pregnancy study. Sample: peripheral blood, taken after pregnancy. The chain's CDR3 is CASSPDQGALGYTF. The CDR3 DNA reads TGTGCCAGCAGCCCGGATCAGGGGGCCCTTGGCTACACCTTC.